This T cell receptor beta chain was recovered during a study of T cells in Graves' hyperthyroidism and ophthalmopathy (dated by TCRdb to about 2019). Study-level background: Peripheral blood was sampled at the time of initial diagnosis, prior to any treatment. For training and testing, the roughly 97 patients in the discovery cohort were randomly divided in a 7:3 ratio. To identify TCR V-J signatures that set the groups apart, the researchers used a discovery cohort of roughly 100 patients, made up of under 50 with Graves' ophthalmopathy and about 55 with stable Graves' hyperthyroidism. Whether ophthalmopathy could be predicted prospectively was tested in an independent validation cohort made up of under 20 hyperthyroidism patients plus 17 patients who later progressed to ophthalmopathy. In addition, the study compared T-cell repertoires in thyroid tissue and in blood from roughly six Graves' hyperthyroidism patients. Once sampling was done, hyperthyroidism patients were given methimazole at a starting dose of 30 mg daily, whereas ophthalmopathy patients were given high-dose intravenous methylprednisolone. TCR Vbeta CDR3 sequencing of approximately 140 peripheral blood samples (approximately 44 ophthalmopathy, 75 to 80 hyperthyroidism and some 17 progressor patients) is reported in the paper. Findings and caveats that apply to the study as a whole: Ophthalmopathy was separated from stable hyperthyroidism by a 13 V-J signature model, with approximately 90% sensitivity and about 81% specificity obtained in cross-validation and 80%/75% obtained in testing. In validation, the model predicted progression to ophthalmopathy a median of 6.5 months before onset, with over 60% sensitivity and 72.22% specificity. Most expanded thyroid clonotypes (frequency above 0.001) were also detected in blood, a finding suggesting that blood repertoires may reflect thyroid immune responses. Sample size was not statistically predetermined, and investigators were not blinded to group allocation.

V is shortened by 3 bases, J by 3 bases, and the region joining them spans 11 bases. The germline V gene sets CDR1 to SGHAT and CDR2 to FQNNGV. Counted from cysteine to phenylalanine, this CDR3 has 14 amino acids. Only the CDR3 part of the read is kept: 42 bases, read in frame from the first base. The TCR beta CDR3 regions were amplified from RNA transcripts. A first-round RT-PCR of the TCR CDR3 used the HTBI primer set with the Qiagen OneStep RT-PCR kit. Libraries were constructed in a second round of multiplex PCR, after which size selection and purification were performed. Libraries were sequenced paired-end with 100 bp reads on an Illumina HiSeq2000. In the original analysis: SOAPnuke was used to process the raw data, throwing out any read that contained adapters or uncalled bases, had a mean Phred below 15, or lacked an exact constant-primer or identifier match. High-quality paired reads were merged using COPE v1.2.5, and each unique nucleotide sequence was defined as a clonotype. MiTCR v1.1 was used to align the clonotypes against IMGT TRBV, TRBD and TRBJ reference segments. The analysis included only V-J combinations with a frequency above 0.0001, which together covered 98% to 99.2% of the repertoires. The TCS score was defined as the ratio of F50 (clonal expansion) to E x V (chaos), calculated using BLOSUM62-based TCRdist between CDR3 peptides within each V-J. Welch's t-statistics and random forest reduced several hundred V-J features to 10 to 15, which were used in a naive Bayes classifier (R e1071). The raw public reads went through TCRdb reprocessing: fastp at Q25, MiXCR clone calling, in-frame beta chains kept. A single entry per CDR3 protein holds the most common genes and DNA from its merged rows. The V and J calls were determined by TCRdb, not by the authors. Here the sample has roughly 380,000 distinct CDR3 sequences; about 15% occur a single time. Clones ranked in the top ten supply 8% to 13% of the sample.

As for this clonotype: There is no known antigen for this receptor. Per-base quality was not reported, and no clone a single base away is much larger than it.

Graves' hyperthyroidism was defined as stable when no progression to ophthalmopathy occurred over 18 months of follow-up. Hyperthyroidism patients were newly diagnosed, had a disease duration of under 2 months, and were aged 18 to 65 years. Any patient with an uncontrolled infection, another autoimmune disease, pregnancy or lactation was excluded. Diagnoses relied on clinical symptoms, serum thyroxine and TRAb, thyroid ultrasound and orbital computed tomography. PBMCs were separated from roughly 10 ml of fresh peripheral blood using Ficoll-Paque density gradient centrifugation. Total RNA was extracted using Trizol reagent, and RNA quality was assessed on an Agilent 2100 Bioanalyzer.

This receptor chain uses TRBV11-2 and TRBJ1-2; no D gene can be assigned with confidence. Sequencing was performed on blood. The clonotype was recovered from a woman in her fifties or sixties with Graves' hyperthyroidism. DNA sequence: TGTGCCAGCAGCTTCCCTAACACCGACTATGGCTACACCTTC. Its translation reads: CASSFPNTDYGYTF.